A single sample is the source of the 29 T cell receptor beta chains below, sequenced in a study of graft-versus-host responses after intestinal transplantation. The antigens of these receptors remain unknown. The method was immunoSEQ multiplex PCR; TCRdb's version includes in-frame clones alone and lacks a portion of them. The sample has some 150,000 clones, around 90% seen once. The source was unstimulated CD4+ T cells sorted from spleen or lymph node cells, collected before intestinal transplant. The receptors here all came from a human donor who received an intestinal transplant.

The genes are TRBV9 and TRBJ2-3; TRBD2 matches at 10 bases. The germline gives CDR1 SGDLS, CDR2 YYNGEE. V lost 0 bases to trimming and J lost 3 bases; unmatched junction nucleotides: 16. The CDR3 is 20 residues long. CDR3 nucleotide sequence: TGTGCCAGCAGCGTAGGTCCGAGACTAGCGGGTTTTAATTTGACAGATACGCAGTATTTT. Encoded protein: CASSVGPRLAGFNLTDTQYF.

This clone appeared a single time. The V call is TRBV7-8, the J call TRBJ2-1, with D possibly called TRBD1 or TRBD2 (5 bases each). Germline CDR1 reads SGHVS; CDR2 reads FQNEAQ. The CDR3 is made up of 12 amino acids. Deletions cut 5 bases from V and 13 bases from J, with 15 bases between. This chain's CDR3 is CASSPTGTEQFF. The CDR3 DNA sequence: TGTGCCAGCAGCCCCACCGGGACGGAACAGTTCTTC.

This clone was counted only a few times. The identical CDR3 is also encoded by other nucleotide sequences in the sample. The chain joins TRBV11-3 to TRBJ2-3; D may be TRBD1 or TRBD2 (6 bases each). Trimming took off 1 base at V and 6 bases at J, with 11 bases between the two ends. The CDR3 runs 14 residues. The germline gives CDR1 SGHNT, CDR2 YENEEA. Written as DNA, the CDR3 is TGTGCCAGCAGCTTAGGTGCCGGGGGCGATACGCAGTATTTT. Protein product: CASSLGAGGDTQYF.

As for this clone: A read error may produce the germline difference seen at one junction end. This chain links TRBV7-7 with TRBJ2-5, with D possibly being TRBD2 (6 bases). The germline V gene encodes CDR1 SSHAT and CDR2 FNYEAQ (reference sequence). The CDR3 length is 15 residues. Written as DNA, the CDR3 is TGTGCTAGCAGCTCATCCCCCGGGGGCCAAGAGACCCAGTACTTC. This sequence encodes CASSSSPGGQETQYF. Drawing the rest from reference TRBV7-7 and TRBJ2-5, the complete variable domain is GAGVSQSPRYKVTKRGQDVTLRCDPISSHATLYWYQQALGQGPEFLTYFNYEAQPDKSGLPSDRFSAERPEGSISTLTIQRTEQRDSAMYRCASSSSPGGQETQYFGPGTRLLVL.

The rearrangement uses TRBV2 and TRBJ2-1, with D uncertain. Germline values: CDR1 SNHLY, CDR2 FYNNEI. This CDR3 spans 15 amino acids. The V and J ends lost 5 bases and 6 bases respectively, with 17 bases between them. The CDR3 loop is CASSFTRADTNEQFF. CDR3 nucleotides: TGTGCCAGCAGTTTTACAAGGGCGGATACCAATGAGCAGTTCTTC. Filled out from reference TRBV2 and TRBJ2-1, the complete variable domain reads EPEVTQTPSHQVTQMGQEVILRCVPISNHLYFYWYRQILGQKVEFLVSFYNNEISEKSEIFDDQFSVERPDGSNFTLKIRSTKLEDSAMYFCASSFTRADTNEQFFGPGTRLTVL.

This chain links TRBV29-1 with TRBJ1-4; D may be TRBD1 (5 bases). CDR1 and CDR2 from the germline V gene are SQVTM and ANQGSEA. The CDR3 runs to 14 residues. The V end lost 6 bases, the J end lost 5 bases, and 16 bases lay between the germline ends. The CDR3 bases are TGCAGCGTGGGGGATCCCCGGGGAAATGAAAAACTGTTTTTT. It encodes CSVGDPRGNEKLFF.

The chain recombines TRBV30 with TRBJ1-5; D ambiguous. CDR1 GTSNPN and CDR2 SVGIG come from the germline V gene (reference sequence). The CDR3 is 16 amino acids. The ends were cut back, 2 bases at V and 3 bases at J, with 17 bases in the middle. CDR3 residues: CAWSIIGNRDNQPQHF. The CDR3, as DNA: TGTGCCTGGAGTATAATCGGGAACAGAGACAATCAGCCCCAGCATTTT. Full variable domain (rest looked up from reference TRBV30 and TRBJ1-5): SQTIHQWPATLVQPVGSPLSLECTVEGTSNPNLYWYRQAAGRGLQLLFYSVGIGQISSEVPQNLSASRPQDRQFILSSKKLLLSDSGFYLCAWSIIGNRDNQPQHFGDGTRLSIL.

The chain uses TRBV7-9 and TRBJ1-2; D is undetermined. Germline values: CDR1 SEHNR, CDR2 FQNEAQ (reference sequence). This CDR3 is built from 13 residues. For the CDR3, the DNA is TGTGCAGCCGGAACACCGGCTAACTATGGCTACACCTTC. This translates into CAAGTPANYGYTF.

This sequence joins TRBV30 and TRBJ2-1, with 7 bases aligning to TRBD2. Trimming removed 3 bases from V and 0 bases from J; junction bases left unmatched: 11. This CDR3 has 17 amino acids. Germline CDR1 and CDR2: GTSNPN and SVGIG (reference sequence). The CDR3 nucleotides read TGTGCCTGGAGCCCCCTTAGCGGGTTTAGCTCCTACAATGAGCAGTTCTTC. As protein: CAWSPLSGFSSYNEQFF.

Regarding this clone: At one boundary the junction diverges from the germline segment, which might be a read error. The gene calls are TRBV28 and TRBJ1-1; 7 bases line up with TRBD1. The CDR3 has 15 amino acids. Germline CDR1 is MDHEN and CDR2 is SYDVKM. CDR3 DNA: TGTGCCAGCACCCTTCCGCAGGGGGTGAAGACTGAAGCTTTCTTT. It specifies CASTLPQGVKTEAFF.

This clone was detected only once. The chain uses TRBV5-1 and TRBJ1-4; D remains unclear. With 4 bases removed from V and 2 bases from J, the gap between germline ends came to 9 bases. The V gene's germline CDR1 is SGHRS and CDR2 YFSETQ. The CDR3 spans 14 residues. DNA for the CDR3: TGCGCCAGCAGCCTGGGGAAGACTAATGAAAAACTGTTTTTT. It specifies CASSLGKTNEKLFF.

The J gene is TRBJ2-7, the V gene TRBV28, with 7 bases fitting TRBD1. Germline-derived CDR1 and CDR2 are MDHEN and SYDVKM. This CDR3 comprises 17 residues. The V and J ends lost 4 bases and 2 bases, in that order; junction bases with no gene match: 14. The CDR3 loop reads CASSSSWVIGGAYEQYF. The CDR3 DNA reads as TGTGCCAGCAGTTCCTCCTGGGTAATAGGGGGCGCCTACGAGCAGTACTTC.

The CDR3 coding sequence is TGTGCCAGCAGTGACTCAGGCTGGGGGAACACCGGGGAGCTGTTTTTT. Translation: CASSDSGWGNTGELFF. The chain has TRBV6-4 and TRBJ2-2; no clear D. Germline V CDR1 and CDR2: MRHNA, SNTAGT. V shed 0 bases and J shed 1 base, with 9 bases lying between them. The CDR3 extends over 16 amino acids.

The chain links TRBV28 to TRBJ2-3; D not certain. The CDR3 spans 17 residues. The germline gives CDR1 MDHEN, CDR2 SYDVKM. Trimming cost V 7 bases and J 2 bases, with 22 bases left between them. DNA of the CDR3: TGTGCCAGCACCACTGGATGGACCAGGATCCCCACAGATACGCAGTATTTT. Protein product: CASTTGWTRIPTDTQYF.

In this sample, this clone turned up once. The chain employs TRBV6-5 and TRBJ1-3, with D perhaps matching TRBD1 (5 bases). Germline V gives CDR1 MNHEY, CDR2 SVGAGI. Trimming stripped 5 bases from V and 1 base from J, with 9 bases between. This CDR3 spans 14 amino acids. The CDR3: CASSESGSGNTIYF. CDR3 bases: TGTGCCAGCAGTGAATCAGGGTCTGGAAACACCATATATTTT.

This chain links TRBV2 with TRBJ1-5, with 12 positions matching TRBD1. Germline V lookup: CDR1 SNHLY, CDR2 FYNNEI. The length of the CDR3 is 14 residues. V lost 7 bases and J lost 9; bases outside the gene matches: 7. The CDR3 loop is CASNTGTGGRPQHF. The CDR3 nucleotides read TGTGCCAGCAACACCGGGACAGGGGGCCGGCCCCAGCATTTT.

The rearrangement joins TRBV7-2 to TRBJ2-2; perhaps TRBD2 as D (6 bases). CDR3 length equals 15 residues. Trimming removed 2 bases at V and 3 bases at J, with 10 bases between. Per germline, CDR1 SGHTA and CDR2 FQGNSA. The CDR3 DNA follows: TGTGCCAGCAGCTTAATGGGGGGACACACCGGGGAGCTGTTTTTT. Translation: CASSLMGGHTGELFF.

DNA of the CDR3: TGTGCCAGCAGTGACGGAGGACGGCCGCATTTCTTC. It specifies CASSDGGRPHFF. V usage is TRBV6-1 and J usage is TRBJ2-1; possible D gene TRBD2, 5 bases. CDR3 length: 12 amino acids. The germline V and J ends were trimmed by 3 bases and 16 bases, with 16 bases remaining between them. CDR1 is MNHNS and CDR2 is SASEGT in the germline V gene.

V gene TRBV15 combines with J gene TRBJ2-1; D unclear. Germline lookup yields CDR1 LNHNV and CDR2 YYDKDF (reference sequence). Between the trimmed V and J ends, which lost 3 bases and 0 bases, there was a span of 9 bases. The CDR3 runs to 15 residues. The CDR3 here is CATSSPGRSYNEQFF. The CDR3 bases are TGTGCCACCAGCAGTCCGGGTCGCTCCTACAATGAGCAGTTCTTC.

The chain's CDR3 is CAGGGVVRYEQYF. DNA of the CDR3: TGTGCCGGGGGAGGGGTGGTGCGATACGAGCAGTACTTC. V gene TRBV28 combines with J gene TRBJ2-7; 7 bases fit TRBD2. This CDR3 has 13 residues. CDR1 and CDR2 from the germline V gene are MDHEN and SYDVKM. With V trimmed by 11 bases and J by 4 bases, 11 bases remained unmatched.

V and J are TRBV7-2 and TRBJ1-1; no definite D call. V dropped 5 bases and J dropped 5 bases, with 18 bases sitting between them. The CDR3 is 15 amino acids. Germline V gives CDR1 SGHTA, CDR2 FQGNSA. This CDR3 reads CASSPLGIALTEAFF. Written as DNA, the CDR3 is TGTGCCAGCAGCCCATTAGGTATAGCCTTGACTGAAGCTTTCTTT.

CDR3 region: CASSLFSEQPQHF. CDR3 nucleotides: TGTGCCAGCAGCTTGTTTAGTGAACAGCCCCAGCATTTT. V gene TRBV5-4 combines with J gene TRBJ1-5; D remains unclear. V lost 1 base and J lost 7, with 9 bases in between. The CDR3 runs to 13 residues. Germline CDR1 SGHNT, CDR2 YYREEE (reference sequence).

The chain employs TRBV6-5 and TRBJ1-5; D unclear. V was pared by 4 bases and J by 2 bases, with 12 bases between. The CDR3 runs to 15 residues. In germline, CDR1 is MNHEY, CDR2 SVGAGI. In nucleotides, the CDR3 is TGTGCCAGCAGTTCGCCTTGGGAGCGCAATCAGCCCCAGCATTTT. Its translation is CASSSPWERNQPQHF.

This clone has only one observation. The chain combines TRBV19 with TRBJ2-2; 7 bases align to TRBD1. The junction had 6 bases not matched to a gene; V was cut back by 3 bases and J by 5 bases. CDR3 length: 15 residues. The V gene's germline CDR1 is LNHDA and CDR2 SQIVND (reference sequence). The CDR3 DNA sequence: TGTGCCAGTAGTATTGACAGGGTGGGGACCGGGGAGCTGTTTTTT. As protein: CASSIDRVGTGELFF.

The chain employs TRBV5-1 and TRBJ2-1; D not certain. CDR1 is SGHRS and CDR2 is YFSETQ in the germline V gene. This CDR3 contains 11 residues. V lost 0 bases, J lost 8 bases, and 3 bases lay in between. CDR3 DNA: TGCGCCAGCAGCTTGGACTATGAGCAGTTCTTC. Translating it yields CASSLDYEQFF.

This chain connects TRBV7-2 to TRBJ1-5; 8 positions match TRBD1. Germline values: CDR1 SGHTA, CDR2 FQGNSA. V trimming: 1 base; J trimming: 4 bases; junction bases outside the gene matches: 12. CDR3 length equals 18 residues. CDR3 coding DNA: TGTGCCAGCAGCTTAGGGCACCGGACAGGGTCCTTAAATCAGCCCCAGCATTTT. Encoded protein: CASSLGHRTGSLNQPQHF.

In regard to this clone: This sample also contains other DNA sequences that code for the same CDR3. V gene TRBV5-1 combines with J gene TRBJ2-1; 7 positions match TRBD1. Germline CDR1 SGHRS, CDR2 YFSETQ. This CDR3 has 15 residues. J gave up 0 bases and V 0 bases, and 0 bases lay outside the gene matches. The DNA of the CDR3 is TGCGCCAGCAGCTTGGGACAGGGCTCCTACAATGAGCAGTTCTTC. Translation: CASSLGQGSYNEQFF.

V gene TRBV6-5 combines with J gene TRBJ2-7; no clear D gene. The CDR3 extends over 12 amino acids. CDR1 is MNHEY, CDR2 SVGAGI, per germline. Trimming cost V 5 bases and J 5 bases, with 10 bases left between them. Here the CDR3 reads CASSEALDEQYF. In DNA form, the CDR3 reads TGTGCCAGCAGTGAAGCGCTAGACGAGCAGTACTTC.

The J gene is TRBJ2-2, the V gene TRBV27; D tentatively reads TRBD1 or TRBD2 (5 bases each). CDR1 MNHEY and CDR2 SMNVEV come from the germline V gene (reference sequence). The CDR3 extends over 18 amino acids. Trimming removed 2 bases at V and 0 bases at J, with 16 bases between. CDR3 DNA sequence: TGTGCCAGCAGTTTAGGGATTTGGGGACCCGCGAACACCGGGGAGCTGTTTTTT. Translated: CASSLGIWGPANTGELFF.